The text below deals with one T cell receptor beta chain. It lacks a known antigen. Base qualities are not recorded, but no much larger clone differs from it by a single base. Including cysteine and phenylalanine, the CDR3 has 14 amino acids. The sequence is cut down to CDR3 DNA, 42 bases in frame from base 1. CDR1 MNHEY and CDR2 SMNVEV are derived from the germline V gene (reference sequence). V and J are truncated by 5 bases and 3 bases respectively, leaving an intervening sequence of 13 bases. Library prep was done by the immunoSEQ multiplex PCR assay. The published analysis was carried out like this. To diagnose cytomegalovirus status from the catalog of TCR beta chain sequences, a statistical classification framework was built. This is the immuneACCESS table as TCRdb keeps it, with only in-frame sequences that have V and J called. A part of the clones is gone; compared with another copy, unresolved V genes explain less than half, and the rest is unexplained. V and J calls and clone size come straight from that table; D and trimming were deduced from the DNA. For this sample the table gives around 170,000 clones, of which 85% were detected only once. The ten top clones hold 15% to 20% of the sample.

Separate from the approximately 670-subject first cohort, the validation cohort of 120 subjects was the group to which the donors belonged. The entry originates in a study of cytomegalovirus exposure and HLA in healthy donors (dated 2017 in TCRdb). In terms of the full investigation: The approximately 710 repertoires of the first cohort and the approximately 130 validation repertoires were produced on the same platform, according to a later analysis. The study was designed to test whether signatures of past pathogen exposure could be identified by cataloging public T cell receptors. Along with the approximately 700-subject first cohort, a separate validation cohort of over a hundred different subjects was used. To predict cytomegalovirus infection status, the study brought together high-throughput TCR immunosequencing, statistical association of individual TCRs with disease status, and machine learning.

Here is what the overall study found, with its caveats: In vitro tests confirmed that three of the cytomegalovirus-associated TCR beta chains recognize cytomegalovirus antigens. A total of fewer than 200 TCR beta chains were listed by the study as associated with cytomegalovirus. A later analysis lacked HLA typing for the validation cohort, so it scored co-occurrence in that cohort across all 120 repertoires. A later analysis found that TCRs clustered in the first cohort also tended to co-occur in the roughly 110 validation repertoires, with more than 90% of cluster scores above 0. Most TCR sequences were seen in very few donors, while some public TCRs were found in many individuals. The classifier was reported to diagnose cytomegalovirus status with high specificity and sensitivity in both the original and validation cohorts. According to the authors, the approach could potentially be generalized to other disease states and immunological phenotypes.

The sequence was obtained from a man between 18 and 35 years old in good health and CMV-seropositive. The chain joins TRBV27 to TRBJ2-5; TRBD1 could be the D gene, as 6 bases match. The sequenced sample was PBMCs. The sequenced DNA: TGTGCCAGCAGTCCGCCCACAGGGAAAGAGACCCAGTACTTC. Its protein product is CASSPPTGKETQYF.